A single sample gave rise to the 29 T cell receptor beta chains below, sequenced in a study of breast tumors, draining lymph nodes, adjacent tissues. TCRdb independently ran MiXCR on the multiplex PCR reads; one entry per CDR3 protein. The sample holds some 230,000 distinct CDR3 sequences, less than 35% seen once. Axillary draining lymph nodes of breast cancer patients supplied the node samples. Source material: axillary lymph node tissue. These receptors were collected from a female donor with breast cancer. Some clones in this sample may be carry-over from other donors' samples.

The V and J genes are TRBV7-6 and TRBJ1-6, with D hard to call. The V gene lost 3 bases and the J gene lost 5 bases, with 17 bases spanning the gap. Germline V lookup: CDR1 SGHVS, CDR2 FNYEAQ. The CDR3 sequence is 17 residues long. DNA of the CDR3: TGTGCCAGCAGCTTGGGCGGTTACGAGCAAGATAATTCACCCCTCCACTTT. It encodes CASSLGGYEQDNSPLHF.

This clonotype showed up many times. J is TRBJ1-6 and V is TRBV27; D perhaps matches TRBD1 (5 bases). The germline V and J ends were trimmed by 5 bases and 13 bases, with 15 bases remaining between them. Germline values: CDR1 MNHEY, CDR2 SMNVEV (reference sequence). The CDR3 totals 13 residues. As DNA, the CDR3 is TGTGCCAGCAGTGTCTTGGGGGTCGTTCCCCTCCACTTT. This codes for CASSVLGVVPLHF.

This clonotype appeared many times. This sequence joins TRBV30 and TRBJ1-5, with D unclear. Trimming removed 0 bases from V and 2 bases from J, with 11 bases in between. This CDR3 has 15 amino acids. Germline V CDR1 and CDR2: GTSNPN, SVGIG (reference sequence). CDR3 sequence reads: CAWSVGMVGNQPQHF. CDR3 sequence (DNA): TGTGCCTGGAGTGTTGGTATGGTAGGCAATCAGCCCCAGCATTTT.

The chain has TRBV28 and TRBJ1-2, with no clear D. The CDR3 runs to 14 residues. Germline V CDR1 and CDR2: MDHEN, SYDVKM. V was trimmed by 2 bases and J by 4 bases, leaving 11 bases between them. The CDR3 loop is CASSLILGSYGYTF. The CDR3 region has the DNA TGTGCCAGCAGTTTAATTCTGGGGTCCTATGGCTACACCTTC.

This clonotype was seen ten or more times. The chain combines TRBV19 with TRBJ2-7, with D perhaps matching TRBD2 (6 bases). The germline V gene has CDR1 LNHDA and CDR2 SQIVND (reference sequence). The CDR3 totals 14 residues. Deletions cut 3 bases from V and 0 bases from J, with 9 bases between. This CDR3 reads CASSIGGFSYEQYF. For the CDR3, the DNA is TGTGCCAGTAGTATTGGGGGGTTCTCCTACGAGCAGTACTTC.

This clonotype was found many times. This chain uses TRBV5-1 with TRBJ2-7; D is perhaps TRBD1 (6 bases). The CDR3 consists of 14 residues. Trimming removed 2 bases from V and 2 bases from J, with 11 bases in between. Germline V gene sequence: CDR1 SGHRS, CDR2 YFSETQ. CDR3 DNA: TGCGCCAGCAGCTTTGACAGGTTGGCCTACGAGCAGTACTTC. Protein sequence: CASSFDRLAYEQYF. Using reference TRBV5-1 and TRBJ2-7 for the parts outside the CDR3, the full variable domain is KAGVTQTPRYLIKTRGQQVTLSCSPISGHRSVSWYQQTPGQGLQFLFEYFSETQRNKGNFPGRFSGRQFSNSRSEMNVSTLELGDSALYLCASSFDRLAYEQYFGPGTRLTVT.

About this clonotype: One end of the junction does not line up with germline, which may come from a read error. This sequence joins TRBV20-1 and TRBJ2-2, with D perhaps being TRBD1 or TRBD2 (5 bases each). The CDR3 loop spans 15 amino acids. CDR1 is DFQATT and CDR2 is SNEGSKA in the germline V gene (reference sequence). The CDR3 bases are TGCAGTGCTAGAGAGGCAGGGCGGAACATCGGGGAACTGTTTTTT. This codes for CSAREAGRNIGELFF.

The table lists this clonotype with many counts. The V gene is TRBV19, the J gene TRBJ1-2, with D unresolved. The germline V gene encodes CDR1 LNHDA and CDR2 SQIVND (reference sequence). The CDR3 is made up of 15 amino acids. The V end was cut by 5 bases, the J end by 4 bases, with 17 bases between. CDR3 region: CASSPSPRVGYGYTF. The CDR3 coding sequence is TGTGCCAGTAGTCCTTCTCCGCGAGTCGGCTATGGCTACACCTTC.

This clonotype was recorded many times. This chain uses TRBV6-6 with TRBJ2-2, with 8 bases aligning to TRBD2. The CDR3 extends over 17 amino acids. Unmatched junction bases numbered 11, after V lost 5 bases and J lost 3 bases. Germline lookup yields CDR1 MNHNY and CDR2 SVGAGI (reference sequence). In DNA form, the CDR3 reads TGTGCCAGCAGTCACCCGGCTAGCGGGTTGGACACCGGGGAGCTGTTTTTT. Protein product: CASSHPASGLDTGELFF.

This clonotype was recorded at least ten times. The chain uses TRBV10-3 and TRBJ1-5, with 9 bases that match TRBD1. Per the germline V gene, CDR1 is ENHRY and CDR2 is SYGVKD. The CDR3 sequence is 14 residues long. Trimming took 6 bases from V and 6 from J; bases not matched to a gene: 6. The CDR3 DNA follows: TGTGCCATCAGAGATGACAGGGGGGGTCAGCCCCAGCATTTT. It yields the protein CAIRDDRGGQPQHF.

At least ten counts were recorded for this clonotype. The chain carries TRBV5-1 and TRBJ2-1; 8 nucleotides line up with TRBD2. Germline V lookup: CDR1 SGHRS, CDR2 YFSETQ. V trimming: 0 bases; J trimming: 6 bases; junction bases outside the gene matches: 5. The CDR3 has 15 residues. The CDR3, as DNA: TGCGCCAGCAGCTTGGCCGGGAGGGGATCCAATGAGCAGTTCTTC. Amino acid sequence: CASSLAGRGSNEQFF.

As regards this clonotype: A read error may be the cause here, since a much bigger clone is one base away. Here the CDR3 reads CASSLVASLPQTQHF. The CDR3 bases are TGTGCCAGCAGCTTAGTGGCCTCGCTTCCCCAGACCCAGCACTTC. The rearrangement links TRBV7-8 to TRBJ2-5; D is unresolved. The CDR3 spans 15 residues. CDR1 and CDR2 from the germline V gene are SGHVS and FQNEAQ.

Ten or more counts support this clonotype. The chain links TRBV30 to TRBJ2-1, with D unresolved. The CDR3 runs 14 residues. Trimming cost V 0 bases and J 3 bases, with 9 bases left between them. Germline-derived CDR1 and CDR2 are GTSNPN and SVGIG (reference sequence). For the CDR3, the DNA is TGTGCCTGGAGTGTGGGCAGTTACTACAATGAGCAGTTCTTC. This sequence encodes CAWSVGSYYNEQFF.

This clonotype was detected ten times or more. The chain combines TRBV6-5 with TRBJ2-1; TRBD2 matches 9 bases. Germline CDR1 MNHEY, CDR2 SVGAGI. This CDR3 region has 16 residues. Trimming at V came to 4 bases and at J to 2 bases, leaving 6 bases not matched to a gene. CDR3 protein: CASSSRLAGTYNEQFF. The CDR3 DNA reads TGTGCCAGCAGTTCTCGGCTAGCGGGAACCTACAATGAGCAGTTCTTC.

This clonotype has at least ten counts. The chain carries TRBV4-1 and TRBJ2-1; no clear D. Deletions cut 2 bases from V and 5 bases from J, with 4 bases between. This CDR3 contains 12 residues. CDR1 is MGHRA and CDR2 is YSYEKL in the germline V gene. CDR3 in DNA: TGCGCCAGCAGCCAATATGACAATGAGCAGTTCTTC. Amino acid sequence: CASSQYDNEQFF.

This clonotype was detected once. This may come from a read error, since a much larger clone is one base off. Without the conserved terminal phenylalanine or tryptophan, this CDR3 likely stems from a read error. The limits of the CDR3 on the DNA are not certain, so only TCRdb's listed CDR3 is given. The V and J genes are TRBV20-1 and TRBJ2-5. Germline values: CDR1 DFQATT, CDR2 SNEGSKA (reference sequence). The CDR3 is made up of 10 amino acids, end residues included. The CDR3 sequence is CSASKVIEHS.

This clonotype was counted many times. The V and J genes are TRBV7-9 and TRBJ2-3; weak D call: TRBD2 (6 bases). CDR3 length: 15 amino acids. The V gene's germline CDR1 is SEHNR and CDR2 FQNEAQ (reference sequence). Trimming cost V 5 bases and J 4 bases, with 16 bases left between them. The CDR3 DNA follows: TGTGCCAGCAGCCCGGGACTTCAGTGGGCAGATACGCAGTATTTT. It codes for CASSPGLQWADTQYF.

This clonotype was recorded many times. This chain links TRBV9 with TRBJ2-1, with a weak D call TRBD1 (6 bases). With 3 bases removed from V and 2 bases from J, the gap between germline ends came to 15 bases. CDR3 length: 16 amino acids. The germline gives CDR1 SGDLS, CDR2 YYNGEE. In DNA form, the CDR3 reads TGTGCCAGCAGCGCCCGGACAGTCTCCCCCTACAATGAGCAGTTCTTC. It is translated as CASSARTVSPYNEQFF.

This clonotype came up many times. The chain combines TRBV20-1 with TRBJ2-7; the D is unclear. The CDR3 runs 12 residues. Germline CDR1 reads DFQATT; CDR2 reads SNEGSKA (reference sequence). V was shortened by 1 base and J by 5 bases, with 9 bases between the two germline ends. The CDR3 loop is CSARGDTNEQYF. The CDR3 DNA sequence: TGCAGTGCTAGAGGGGATACTAACGAGCAGTACTTC.

The sample holds many counts of this clonotype. This rearrangement joins TRBV9 to TRBJ2-1, with 9 bases matching TRBD1. Germline V gives CDR1 SGDLS, CDR2 YYNGEE. The length of the CDR3 is 15 residues. The trim removed 3 bases at V and 5 bases at J, leaving 6 bases unmatched. CDR3 amino acids: CASSADRGPNNEQFF. CDR3 sequence (DNA): TGTGCCAGCAGCGCGGACAGGGGCCCTAACAATGAGCAGTTCTTC.

As to this clonotype: A much larger clone lies one base from this, so it may be a read error. V gene TRBV11-2 combines with J gene TRBJ2-5; 12 bases map to TRBD2. Germline CDR1 and CDR2: SGHAT and FQNNGV. The CDR3 sequence is 17 residues long. J was trimmed by 4 bases and V by 5 bases; bases with no gene match: 11. The CDR3 spells CASSPPPELAGGETQYF. The CDR3 nucleotides read TGTGCCAGCAGCCCACCCCCGGAACTAGCGGGAGGAGAGACCCAGTACTTC.

V usage is TRBV11-2 and J usage is TRBJ2-4; D is unclear. The CDR3 has 14 residues. Trimming pared 2 bases from V and 4 bases from J, leaving 9 bases between. Looked up from germline, CDR1 is SGHAT and CDR2 is FQNNGV. CDR3 DNA: TGTGCCAGCAGCTTATGGGGTGGGAAAAACATTCAGTACTTC. Its translation is CASSLWGGKNIQYF.

This clonotype was seen more than once but under ten times. This may arise from a read error, as a much more abundant clone is one base away. This chain links TRBV20-1 with TRBJ2-3; 9 bases line up with TRBD2. Germline V gives CDR1 DFQATT, CDR2 SNEGSKA (reference sequence). The CDR3 contains 16 residues. V dropped 5 bases and J dropped 2; count of bases not matched to a gene: 11. In DNA, the CDR3 is TGCAGTGCTGTTAAGGAGGCGGGAGGGACCACAGATACGCAGTATTTT. It encodes CSAVKEAGGTTDTQYF.

This clonotype occurred many times. J is TRBJ2-3 and V is TRBV29-1, with TRBD1 identical over 7 bases. The CDR3 loop spans 16 amino acids. The V gene's germline CDR1 is SQVTM and CDR2 ANQGSEA. V was pared by 5 bases and J by 0 bases, with 11 bases of the junction left unmatched. The CDR3 region is CSVQGVGKGSTDTQYF. The CDR3 DNA is TGCAGCGTTCAGGGGGTGGGGAAGGGAAGCACAGATACGCAGTATTTT.

J is TRBJ2-3 and V is TRBV7-9; 8 positions match TRBD2. The J segment lost 2 bases and the V segment lost 2 bases, leaving 3 bases of the junction unmatched. The CDR3 runs to 15 residues. The germline gives CDR1 SEHNR, CDR2 FQNEAQ (reference sequence). This chain's CDR3 is CASSLKRGNTDTQYF. CDR3 bases: TGTGCCAGCAGCTTAAAGCGGGGGAACACAGATACGCAGTATTTT.

In regard to this clonotype: Since no conserved phenylalanine or tryptophan closes the CDR3, a read error is the likely cause. The gene calls are TRBV12-3 or TRBV12-4 and TRBJ2-6; 12 nucleotides match TRBD2. This CDR3 is 14 amino acids long. CDR3 in DNA: TGTGCCAGCAGCAGACTAGCGGGGGCCTACGTCCTGACTCTC. This encodes CASSRLAGAYVLTL.

This clonotype was detected ten times or more. The chain joins TRBV7-6 to TRBJ1-6, with a possible D match to TRBD1 (6 bases). The germline V gene has CDR1 SGHVS and CDR2 FNYEAQ. CDR3 length: 15 amino acids. The V end was cut by 5 bases, the J end by 8 bases, with 16 bases between. CDR3 nucleotide sequence: TGTGCCAGCAGCCCCACCCTAGGGGGGGATTCACCCCTCCACTTT. Translating gives CASSPTLGGDSPLHF.

This chain joins TRBV7-3 and TRBJ1-1; TRBD1 might be the D (5 bases). Trimming left V 5 bases short and J 1 base short, with 14 bases between. The length of the CDR3 is 15 residues. Germline V CDR1 and CDR2: SGHTA, FQGTGA. DNA of the CDR3: TGTGCCAGCAGCAACGCAGGGCTTGGGAACACTGAAGCTTTCTTT. Its protein product is CASSNAGLGNTEAFF. The whole variable domain, remainder taken from reference TRBV7-3 and TRBJ1-1, is GAGVSQTPSNKVTEKGKYVELRCDPISGHTALYWYRQSLGQGPEFLIYFQGTGAADDSGLPNDRFFAVRPEGSVSTLKIQRTERGDSAVYLCASSNAGLGNTEAFFGQGTRLTVV.

This clonotype was recorded at least ten times. This chain joins TRBV20-1 and TRBJ1-2, with D perhaps TRBD1 (6 bases). This CDR3 comprises 12 residues. Trimming cost V 6 bases and J 2 bases, with 10 bases left between them. CDR1 and CDR2 (germline): DFQATT, SNEGSKA (reference sequence). The CDR3 loop reads CSAQDRNYGYTF. The CDR3 DNA follows: TGCAGTGCGCAAGACAGGAACTATGGCTACACCTTC.